The sequence of this TCR beta chain was determined in a study of shared clonotypes between healthy human individuals. Turning to the study itself: Serving as donors were a couple of women and a few men, whose ages spanned 18 to 49.

From germline, CDR1 is MGHRA and CDR2 YSYEKL. Trimming took 2 bases from V and 1 from J, leaving 9 bases between them. The CDR3 consists of 15 residues. Method: immunoSEQ multiplex PCR; TCRdb's copy keeps in-frame clones and lacks some. The sample carries about 2,100,000 clones, about 93% recorded once. In its sample, this clone was seen once. As yet, its antigen is unknown. Within the sample, other DNA sequences also encode this same CDR3. Study-wide results and limits: A few donors shared about 4.5% of their naive CD4 clonotypes.

Selected positively for CCR7 and CD45RO-negative, naive CD8 cells excluded terminally differentiated effector memory CD45RA+ cells. The gene calls are TRBV4-1 and TRBJ1-5, with D perhaps TRBD1 (6 bases). The specimen sequenced was naive CD8+ T cells from PBMCs. This receptor was taken from a man aged 18 to 29 in good health. Some clones in this sample may be carry-over from other donors' samples. The CDR3 sequence is CASSQLTGSNQPQHF. In DNA form, the CDR3 reads TGCGCCAGCAGCCAACTGACAGGCAGCAATCAGCCCCAGCATTTT.